This is a list of T cell receptor beta chains from one sample in a study of blood T cell repertoires in COVID-19. TCRdb's copy holds only in-frame clones and misses some; the assay was immunoSEQ multiplex PCR. Of over 65,000 clones in the sample, roughly 80% were seen once. The sample taken for sequencing was peripheral blood. The receptors here all came from a woman aged 40 to 55 with active or convalescent COVID-19. Each CDR3 is given with its conserved first and last residue. D genes are given only for firm matches. For some rows the clone size is stated as once, few or many, or as a class when expanded; others skip it.

clone size: few
V gene: TRBV5-5
J gene: TRBJ2-6
D gene: -
CDR3 protein: CASSSRQGLGANVLTF
CDR3 DNA: TGTGCCAGCAGCTCACGGCAGGGGTTAGGGGCCAACGTCCTGACTTTC

clone size: -
V gene: TRBV5-1
J gene: TRBJ2-2
D gene: TRBD1
CDR3 protein: CASSSRTGGFGGTNTGELFF
CDR3 DNA: TGCGCCAGCAGCTCCAGGACAGGGGGCTTCGGTGGTACCAACACCGGGGAGCTGTTTTTT

clone size: -
V gene: TRBV5-1
J gene: TRBJ1-1
D gene: -
CDR3 protein: CASSRVGGQAEAFF
CDR3 DNA: TGCGCCAGCAGCCGCGTGGGGGGGCAGGCCGAAGCTTTCTTT

clone size: -
V gene: TRBV28
J gene: TRBJ2-1
D gene: TRBD2
CDR3 protein: CASTSLAGRFGLYNEQFF
CDR3 DNA: TGTGCCAGCACATCACTAGCGGGGCGGTTTGGCCTCTACAATGAGCAGTTCTTC

clone size: -
V gene: TRBV19
J gene: TRBJ1-2
D gene: TRBD1
CDR3 protein: CASSTDRGKRDYGYTF
CDR3 DNA: TGTGCCAGTAGTACGGACAGGGGCAAACGGGACTATGGCTACACCTTC

clone size: -
V gene: TRBV24-1
J gene: TRBJ2-1
D gene: TRBD1
CDR3 protein: CATSDSTGETYNEQFF
CDR3 DNA: TGTGCCACCAGTGATTCAACAGGGGAAACTTACAATGAGCAGTTCTTC

clone size: -
V gene: TRBV28
J gene: TRBJ2-3
D gene: TRBD2
CDR3 protein: CASSPGTSGRNRDTQYF
CDR3 DNA: TGTGCCAGCAGTCCAGGGACTAGCGGGAGGAACAGGGATACGCAGTATTTT

clone size: -
V gene: TRBV6-6
J gene: TRBJ2-1
D gene: TRBD1
CDR3 protein: CASSPGQGFNEQFF
CDR3 DNA: TGTGCCAGCAGTCCGGGACAGGGGTTCAATGAGCAGTTCTTC

clone size: -
V gene: TRBV27
J gene: TRBJ1-4
D gene: -
CDR3 protein: CASSLGQRGEKLFF
CDR3 DNA: TGTGCCAGCAGTTTAGGACAGCGGGGGGAAAAACTGTTTTTT

clone size: -
V gene: TRBV15
J gene: TRBJ1-5
D gene: TRBD1
CDR3 protein: CATSRGPGTGYSNQPQHF
CDR3 DNA: TGTGCCACCAGCAGAGGACCCGGGACAGGTTATAGCAATCAGCCCCAGCATTTT

clone size: -
V gene: TRBV5-1
J gene: TRBJ2-3
D gene: TRBD2
CDR3 protein: CASSWGRLAGTDTQYF
CDR3 DNA: TGCGCCAGCAGTTGGGGCCGACTAGCCGGTACAGATACGCAGTATTTT

clone size: -
V gene: TRBV5-6
J gene: TRBJ1-2
D gene: TRBD1
CDR3 protein: CASSPTGNYGYTF
CDR3 DNA: TGTGCCAGCAGCCCGACAGGGAACTATGGCTACACCTTC

clone size: -
V gene: TRBV7-9
J gene: TRBJ2-7
D gene: TRBD1
CDR3 protein: CASSLDTGARQYF
CDR3 DNA: TGTGCCAGCAGCTTGGATACAGGGGCGCGGCAGTACTTC

clone size: -
V gene: TRBV11-2
J gene: TRBJ1-1
D gene: -
CDR3 protein: CASSLGEFMNTEAFF
CDR3 DNA: TGTGCCAGCAGCTTAGGCGAATTCATGAACACTGAAGCTTTCTTT

clone size: -
V gene: TRBV10-1
J gene: TRBJ1-5
D gene: TRBD1
CDR3 protein: CASTPTGGSNQPQHF
CDR3 DNA: TGCGCCAGCACCCCGACAGGGGGGAGCAATCAGCCCCAGCATTTT

clone size: -
V gene: TRBV5-1
J gene: TRBJ2-7
D gene: TRBD2
CDR3 protein: CASSSLPGLAAYEQYF
CDR3 DNA: TGCGCCAGCAGCTCCCTTCCGGGACTAGCGGCCTACGAGCAGTACTTC

clone size: -
V gene: TRBV4-2
J gene: TRBJ2-5
D gene: -
CDR3 protein: CASSHWRAETQYF
CDR3 DNA: TGTGCCAGCAGCCATTGGCGGGCAGAGACCCAGTACTTC

clone size: -
V gene: TRBV10-3
J gene: TRBJ1-2
D gene: -
CDR3 protein: CAISEPTIGLDGYTF
CDR3 DNA: TGTGCCATCAGTGAGCCCACTATAGGCTTAGACGGCTACACCTTC

clone size: -
V gene: TRBV3-1/TRBV3-2
J gene: TRBJ2-5
D gene: -
CDR3 protein: CASSQASVETQYF
CDR3 DNA: TGTGCCAGCAGCCAAGCCTCAGTGGAGACCCAGTACTTC

clone size: -
V gene: TRBV28
J gene: TRBJ2-1
D gene: -
CDR3 protein: CASSLGDIGYNEQFF
CDR3 DNA: TGTGCCAGCAGTTTAGGGGACATTGGCTACAATGAGCAGTTCTTC

clone size: -
V gene: TRBV6-4
J gene: TRBJ2-1
D gene: TRBD2
CDR3 protein: CARAGGQDNEQFF
CDR3 DNA: TGTGCCCGAGCGGGAGGGCAGGACAATGAGCAGTTCTTC

clone size: -
V gene: TRBV4-1
J gene: TRBJ1-6
D gene: -
CDR3 protein: CASSQGSRGFSPLHF
CDR3 DNA: TGCGCCAGCAGCCAAGGGTCGCGGGGCTTTTCACCCCTCCACTTT

clone size: few
V gene: TRBV28
J gene: TRBJ2-7
D gene: TRBD1
CDR3 protein: CASSGRQGPDEQYF
CDR3 DNA: TGTGCCAGCAGTGGTAGACAGGGCCCTGACGAGCAGTACTTC

clone size: -
V gene: TRBV7-9
J gene: TRBJ1-5
D gene: -
CDR3 protein: CASSASGGNQPQHF
CDR3 DNA: TGTGCCAGCAGCGCTTCAGGGGGCAATCAGCCCCAGCATTTT

clone size: -
V gene: TRBV11-3
J gene: TRBJ2-5
D gene: TRBD2
CDR3 protein: CASSSGLADQETQYF
CDR3 DNA: TGTGCCAGCAGCTCTGGGCTAGCGGACCAAGAGACCCAGTACTTC

clone size: -
V gene: TRBV5-1
J gene: TRBJ2-5
D gene: TRBD1
CDR3 protein: CASEFGQGRGETQYF
CDR3 DNA: TGCGCCAGCGAATTCGGACAGGGAAGGGGAGAGACCCAGTACTTC

clone size: -
V gene: TRBV18
J gene: TRBJ2-7
D gene: TRBD2
CDR3 protein: CASSILAGVGEQYF
CDR3 DNA: TGTGCCAGCTCGATACTAGCGGGAGTGGGGGAGCAGTACTTC

clone size: -
V gene: TRBV7-9
J gene: TRBJ2-1
D gene: TRBD1
CDR3 protein: CASSLVTGDEQFF
CDR3 DNA: TGTGCCAGCAGCTTGGTCACAGGGGATGAGCAGTTCTTC

clone size: -
V gene: TRBV3-1/TRBV3-2
J gene: TRBJ1-6
D gene: -
CDR3 protein: CASSQDQGGSNSPLHF
CDR3 DNA: TGTGCCAGCAGCCAAGATCAAGGAGGAAGTAATTCACCCCTCCACTTT

clone size: -
V gene: TRBV28
J gene: TRBJ2-7
D gene: -
CDR3 protein: CASSLTEYEQYF
CDR3 DNA: TGTGCCAGCAGCCTCACAGAATACGAGCAGTACTTC

clone size: -
V gene: TRBV7-9
J gene: TRBJ2-5
D gene: -
CDR3 protein: CASSPGAGGLEETQYF
CDR3 DNA: TGTGCCAGCAGCCCGGGGGCAGGGGGGTTAGAAGAGACCCAGTACTTC

clone size: once
V gene: TRBV19
J gene: TRBJ1-5
D gene: -
CDR3 protein: CASSIRYRYQPQHF
CDR3 DNA: TGTGCCAGTAGTATTCGGTACCGCTATCAGCCCCAGCATTTT

clone size: -
V gene: TRBV7-8
J gene: TRBJ1-3
D gene: TRBD1
CDR3 protein: CASSATGMSSSGNTIYF
CDR3 DNA: TGTGCCAGCAGCGCGACAGGGATGAGTAGCTCTGGAAACACCATATATTTT

clone size: -
V gene: TRBV4-2
J gene: TRBJ2-5
D gene: TRBD1
CDR3 protein: CASSPEGTGRAETQYF
CDR3 DNA: TGTGCCAGCAGCCCAGAGGGGACAGGGAGGGCGGAGACCCAGTACTTC

clone size: few
V gene: TRBV7-2
J gene: TRBJ2-2
D gene: TRBD2
CDR3 protein: CASSLRLAGNTGELFF
CDR3 DNA: TGTGCCAGCAGCTTAAGACTAGCGGGGAACACCGGGGAGCTGTTTTTT

clone size: -
V gene: TRBV7-9
J gene: TRBJ2-7
D gene: -
CDR3 protein: CASSPNYEQYF
CDR3 DNA: TGTGCCAGCAGCCCTAACTACGAGCAGTACTTC

clone size: -
V gene: TRBV6-6
J gene: TRBJ1-2
D gene: TRBD1
CDR3 protein: CASSYAGQDYGYTF
CDR3 DNA: TGTGCCAGCAGTTACGCCGGACAGGACTATGGCTACACCTTC

clone size: once
V gene: TRBV15
J gene: TRBJ1-1
D gene: TRBD1
CDR3 protein: CATSNQQGTNTEAFF
CDR3 DNA: TGTGCCACCAGCAACCAACAGGGGACGAACACTGAAGCTTTCTTT

clone size: few
V gene: TRBV7-3
J gene: TRBJ2-2
D gene: TRBD1
CDR3 protein: CASSWDRAGTGELFF
CDR3 DNA: TGTGCCAGCAGCTGGGACAGGGCGGGTACCGGGGAGCTGTTTTTT

clone size: few
V gene: TRBV3-1/TRBV3-2
J gene: TRBJ1-5
D gene: -
CDR3 protein: CASSQGPFSNQPQHF
CDR3 DNA: TGTGCCAGCAGCCAAGGGCCGTTTAGCAATCAGCCCCAGCATTTT

clone size: few
V gene: TRBV11-2
J gene: TRBJ1-2
D gene: TRBD1
CDR3 protein: CASSLYSGSGQAGYGYTF
CDR3 DNA: TGTGCCAGCAGCTTATACAGTGGCTCGGGACAGGCCGGATATGGCTACACCTTC

clone size: -
V gene: TRBV11-3
J gene: TRBJ1-2
D gene: TRBD1
CDR3 protein: CASSPGQLYGYTF
CDR3 DNA: TGTGCCAGCAGCCCGGGACAGTTATATGGCTACACCTTC

clone size: -
V gene: TRBV12-3/TRBV12-4
J gene: TRBJ1-4
D gene: -
CDR3 protein: CASSLGPEEKLFF
CDR3 DNA: TGTGCCAGCAGTTTAGGTCCGGAGGAAAAACTGTTTTTT

clone size: -
V gene: TRBV18
J gene: TRBJ1-5
D gene: TRBD1
CDR3 protein: CASSPQGAEVNQPQHF
CDR3 DNA: TGTGCCAGCTCACCTCAGGGGGCAGAGGTCAATCAGCCCCAGCATTTT

clone size: -
V gene: TRBV7-8
J gene: TRBJ2-1
D gene: TRBD1
CDR3 protein: CASSLGQGVNEQFF
CDR3 DNA: TGTGCCAGCAGCTTAGGACAGGGGGTTAATGAGCAGTTCTTC